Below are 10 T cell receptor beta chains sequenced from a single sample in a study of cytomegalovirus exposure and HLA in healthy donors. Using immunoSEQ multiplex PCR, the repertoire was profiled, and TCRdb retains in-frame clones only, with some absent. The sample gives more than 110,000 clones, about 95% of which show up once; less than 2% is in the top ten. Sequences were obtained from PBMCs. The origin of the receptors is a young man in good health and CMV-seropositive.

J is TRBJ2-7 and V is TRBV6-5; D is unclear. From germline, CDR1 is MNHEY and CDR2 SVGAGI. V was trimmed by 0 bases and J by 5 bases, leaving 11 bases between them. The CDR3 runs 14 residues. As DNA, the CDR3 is TGTGCCAGCAGTTACTCCCCGGAGATGGACGAGCAGTACTTC. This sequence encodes CASSYSPEMDEQYF.

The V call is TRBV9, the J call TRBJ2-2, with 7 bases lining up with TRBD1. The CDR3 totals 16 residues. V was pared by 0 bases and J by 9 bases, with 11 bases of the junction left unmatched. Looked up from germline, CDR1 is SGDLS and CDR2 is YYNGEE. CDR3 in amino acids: CASSVVAGGSVRELFF. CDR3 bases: TGTGCCAGCAGCGTAGTAGCAGGGGGATCGGTCCGGGAGCTGTTTTTT.

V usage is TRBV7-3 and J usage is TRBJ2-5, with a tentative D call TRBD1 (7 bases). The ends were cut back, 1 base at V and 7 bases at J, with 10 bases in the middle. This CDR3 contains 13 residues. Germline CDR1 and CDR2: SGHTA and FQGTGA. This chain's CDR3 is CASSLRQGGTQYF. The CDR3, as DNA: TGTGCCAGCAGCTTAAGGCAGGGGGGGACCCAGTACTTC.

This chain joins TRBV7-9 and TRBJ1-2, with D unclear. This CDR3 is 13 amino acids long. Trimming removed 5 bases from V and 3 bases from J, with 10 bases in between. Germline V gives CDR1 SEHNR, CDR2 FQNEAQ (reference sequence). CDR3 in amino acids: CASSPAGDYGYTF. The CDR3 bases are TGTGCCAGCAGCCCCGCAGGTGACTATGGCTACACCTTC. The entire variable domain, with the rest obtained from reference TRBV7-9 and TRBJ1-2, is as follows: DTGVSQNPRHKITKRGQNVTFRCDPISEHNRLYWYRQTLGQGPEFLTYFQNEAQLEKSRLLSDRFSAERPKGSFSTLEIQRTEQGDSAMYLCASSPAGDYGYTFGSGTRLTVV.

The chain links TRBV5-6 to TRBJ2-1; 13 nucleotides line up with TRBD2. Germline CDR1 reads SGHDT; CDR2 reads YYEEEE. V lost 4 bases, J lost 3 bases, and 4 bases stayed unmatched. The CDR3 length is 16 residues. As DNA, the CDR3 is TGTGCCAGCAGCCGGACTAGCGGGAGTTTCTACAATGAGCAGTTCTTC. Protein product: CASSRTSGSFYNEQFF.

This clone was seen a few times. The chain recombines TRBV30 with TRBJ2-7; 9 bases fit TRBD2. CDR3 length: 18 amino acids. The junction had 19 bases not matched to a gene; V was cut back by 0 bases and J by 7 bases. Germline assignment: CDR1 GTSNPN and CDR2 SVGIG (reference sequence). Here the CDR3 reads CAWSVQRLAGADVGEQYF. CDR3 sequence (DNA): TGTGCCTGGAGTGTTCAAAGGTTAGCGGGAGCCGATGTTGGGGAGCAGTACTTC.

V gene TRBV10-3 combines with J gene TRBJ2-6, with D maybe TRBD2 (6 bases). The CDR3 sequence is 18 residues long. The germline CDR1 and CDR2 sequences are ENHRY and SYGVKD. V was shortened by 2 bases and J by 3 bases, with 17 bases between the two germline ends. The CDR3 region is CAISELWRDSGGANVLTF. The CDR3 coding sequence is TGTGCCATCAGTGAGCTTTGGCGGGACTCGGGTGGGGCCAACGTCCTGACTTTC.

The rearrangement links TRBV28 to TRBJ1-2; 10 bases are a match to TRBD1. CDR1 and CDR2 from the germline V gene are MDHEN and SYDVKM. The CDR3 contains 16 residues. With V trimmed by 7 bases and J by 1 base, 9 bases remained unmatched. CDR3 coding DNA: TGTGCCAGCACCGGCCCCGACAGGGGGCTTAACTATGGCTACACCTTC. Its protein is CASTGPDRGLNYGYTF.

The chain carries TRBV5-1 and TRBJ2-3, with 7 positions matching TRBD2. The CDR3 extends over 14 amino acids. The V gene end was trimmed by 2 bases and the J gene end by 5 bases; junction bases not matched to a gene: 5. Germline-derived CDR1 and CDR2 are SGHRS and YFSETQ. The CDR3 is CASSFAGAGDTQYF. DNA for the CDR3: TGCGCCAGCAGCTTTGCGGGAGCGGGAGATACGCAGTATTTT.

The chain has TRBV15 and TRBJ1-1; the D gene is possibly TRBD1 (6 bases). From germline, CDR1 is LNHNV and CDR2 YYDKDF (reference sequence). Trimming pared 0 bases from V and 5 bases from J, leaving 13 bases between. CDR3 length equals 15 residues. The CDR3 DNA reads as TGTGCCACCAGCAGAGACCCACAGGGAGGGACTGAAGCTTTCTTT. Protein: CATSRDPQGGTEAFF.